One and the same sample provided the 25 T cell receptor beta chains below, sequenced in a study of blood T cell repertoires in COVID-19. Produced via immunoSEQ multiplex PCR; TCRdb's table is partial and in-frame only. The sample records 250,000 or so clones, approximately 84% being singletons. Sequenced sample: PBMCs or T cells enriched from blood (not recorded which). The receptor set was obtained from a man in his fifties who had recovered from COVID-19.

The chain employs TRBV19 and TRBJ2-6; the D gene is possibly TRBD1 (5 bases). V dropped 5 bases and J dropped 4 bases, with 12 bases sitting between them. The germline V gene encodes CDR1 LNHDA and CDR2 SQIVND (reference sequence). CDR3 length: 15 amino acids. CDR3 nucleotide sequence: TGTGCCAGTAGTGCCCAGGGTGGCGGGGCCAACGTCCTGACTTTC. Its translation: CASSAQGGGANVLTF.

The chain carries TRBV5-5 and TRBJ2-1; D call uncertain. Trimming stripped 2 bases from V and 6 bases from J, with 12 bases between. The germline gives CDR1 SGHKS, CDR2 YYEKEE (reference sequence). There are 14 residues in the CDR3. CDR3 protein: CASSFLGPSNEQFF. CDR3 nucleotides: TGTGCCAGCAGCTTCCTAGGCCCCTCCAATGAGCAGTTCTTC.

The CDR3 DNA follows: TGCAGCGTTGACTCTAGCGGGAGTGGCGAGCAGTACTTC. The encoded protein is CSVDSSGSGEQYF. V is TRBV29-1 and J is TRBJ2-7; 10 positions agree with TRBD2. In germline, CDR1 is SQVTM, CDR2 ANQGSEA. The CDR3 has 13 amino acids. The trim removed 3 bases at V and 6 bases at J, leaving 5 bases unmatched.

This chain's CDR3 is CASSLRLAGGRTQYF. CDR3 DNA sequence: TGTGCCAGCAGTTTACGACTAGCGGGAGGACGGACCCAGTACTTC. V gene TRBV27 combines with J gene TRBJ2-5, with 13 nucleotides matching TRBD2. The ends lost 2 bases at V and 7 bases at J; junction bases unmatched: 4. The CDR3 loop spans 15 amino acids. Germline V gives CDR1 MNHEY, CDR2 SMNVEV (reference sequence).

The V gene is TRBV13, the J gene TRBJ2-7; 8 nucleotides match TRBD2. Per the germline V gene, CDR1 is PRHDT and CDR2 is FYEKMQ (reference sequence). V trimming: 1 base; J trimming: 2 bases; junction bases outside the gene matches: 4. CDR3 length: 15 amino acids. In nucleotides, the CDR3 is TGTGCCAGCAGCTTAGCGGGAGGGCAAACCTACGAGCAGTACTTC. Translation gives CASSLAGGQTYEQYF.

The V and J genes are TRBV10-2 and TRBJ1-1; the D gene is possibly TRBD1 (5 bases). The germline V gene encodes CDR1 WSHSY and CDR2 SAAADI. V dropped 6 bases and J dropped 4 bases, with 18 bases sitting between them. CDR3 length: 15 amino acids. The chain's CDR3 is CASSRILDGGTEAFF. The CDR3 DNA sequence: TGCGCCAGCAGCCGTATCCTGGACGGGGGCACTGAAGCTTTCTTT.

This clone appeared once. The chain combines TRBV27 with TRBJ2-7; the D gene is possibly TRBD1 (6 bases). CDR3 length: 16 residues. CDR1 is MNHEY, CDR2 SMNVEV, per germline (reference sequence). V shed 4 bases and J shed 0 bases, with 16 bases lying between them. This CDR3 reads CASSSPRQDFSYEQYF. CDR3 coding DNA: TGTGCCAGCAGTTCCCCTCGACAGGACTTCTCCTACGAGCAGTACTTC.

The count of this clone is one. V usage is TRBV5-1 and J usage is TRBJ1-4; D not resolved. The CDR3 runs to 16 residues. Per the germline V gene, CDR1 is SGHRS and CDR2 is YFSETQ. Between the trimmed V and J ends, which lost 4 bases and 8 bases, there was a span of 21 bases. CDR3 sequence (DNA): TGCGCCAGCAGCGCCTCCGGACGGACCGGGAGGGAAAAACTGTTTTTT. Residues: CASSASGRTGREKLFF.

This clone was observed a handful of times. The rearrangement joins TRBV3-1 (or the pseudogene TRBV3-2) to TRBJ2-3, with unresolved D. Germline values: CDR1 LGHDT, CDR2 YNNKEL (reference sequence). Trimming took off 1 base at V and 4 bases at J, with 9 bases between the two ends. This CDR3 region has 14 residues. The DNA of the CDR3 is TGTGCCAGCAGCCAAGCCCTGGAGTCAGATACGCAGTATTTT. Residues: CASSQALESDTQYF.

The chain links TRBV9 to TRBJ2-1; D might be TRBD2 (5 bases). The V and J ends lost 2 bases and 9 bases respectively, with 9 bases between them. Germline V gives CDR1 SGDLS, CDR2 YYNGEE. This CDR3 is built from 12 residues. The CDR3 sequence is CASSVVRGEQFF. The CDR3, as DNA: TGTGCCAGCAGCGTCGTACGGGGTGAGCAGTTCTTC.

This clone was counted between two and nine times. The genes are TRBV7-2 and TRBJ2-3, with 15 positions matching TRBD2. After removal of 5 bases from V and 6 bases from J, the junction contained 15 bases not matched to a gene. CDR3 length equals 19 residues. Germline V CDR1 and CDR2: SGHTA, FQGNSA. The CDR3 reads CASSAHSGLAGGPRDTQYF. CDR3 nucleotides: TGTGCCAGCAGCGCCCACTCTGGACTAGCGGGAGGGCCACGGGATACGCAGTATTTT.

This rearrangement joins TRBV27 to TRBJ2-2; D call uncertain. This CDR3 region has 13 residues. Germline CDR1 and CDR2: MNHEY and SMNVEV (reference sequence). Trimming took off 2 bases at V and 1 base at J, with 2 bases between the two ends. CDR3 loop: CASSLLNTGELFF. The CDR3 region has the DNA TGTGCCAGCAGTTTACTGAACACCGGGGAGCTGTTTTTT.

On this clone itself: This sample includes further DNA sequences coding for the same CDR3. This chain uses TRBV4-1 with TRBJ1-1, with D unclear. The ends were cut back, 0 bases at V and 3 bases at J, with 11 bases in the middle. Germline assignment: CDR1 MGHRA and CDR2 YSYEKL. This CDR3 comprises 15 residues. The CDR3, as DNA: TGCGCCAGCAGCCAAGAAAGAGGAAGAGACACTGAAGCTTTCTTT. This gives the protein CASSQERGRDTEAFF.

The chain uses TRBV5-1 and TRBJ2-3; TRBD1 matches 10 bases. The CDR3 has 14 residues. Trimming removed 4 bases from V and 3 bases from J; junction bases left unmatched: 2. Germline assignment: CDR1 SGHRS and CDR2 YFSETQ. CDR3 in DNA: TGCGCCAGCAGCGGACAGGGGGGTACAGATACGCAGTATTTT. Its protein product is CASSGQGGTDTQYF.

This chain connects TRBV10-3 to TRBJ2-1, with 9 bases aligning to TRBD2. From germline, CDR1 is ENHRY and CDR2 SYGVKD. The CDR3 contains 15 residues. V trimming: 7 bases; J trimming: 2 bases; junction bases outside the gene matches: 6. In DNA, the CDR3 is TGTGCCATCATGGCTAGCGGGGATCCCTACAATGAGCAGTTCTTC. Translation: CAIMASGDPYNEQFF.

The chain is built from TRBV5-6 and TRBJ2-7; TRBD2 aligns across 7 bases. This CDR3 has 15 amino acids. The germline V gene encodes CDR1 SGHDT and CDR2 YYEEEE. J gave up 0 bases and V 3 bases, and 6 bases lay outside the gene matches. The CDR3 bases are TGTGCCAGCAGCTCCGGGAGGTTTAGCTCCTACGAGCAGTACTTC. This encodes CASSSGRFSSYEQYF.

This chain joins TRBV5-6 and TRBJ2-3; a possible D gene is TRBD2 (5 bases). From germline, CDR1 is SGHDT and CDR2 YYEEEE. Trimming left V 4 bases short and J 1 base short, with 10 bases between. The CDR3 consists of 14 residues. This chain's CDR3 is CASSEGWGTDTQYF. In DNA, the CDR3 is TGTGCCAGCAGCGAGGGTTGGGGCACAGATACGCAGTATTTT. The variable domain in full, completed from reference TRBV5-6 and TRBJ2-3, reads DAGVTQSPTHLIKTRGQQVTLRCSPKSGHDTVSWYQQALGQGPQFIFQYYEEEERQRGNFPDRFSGHQFPNYSSELNVNALLLGDSALYLCASSEGWGTDTQYFGPGTRLTVL.

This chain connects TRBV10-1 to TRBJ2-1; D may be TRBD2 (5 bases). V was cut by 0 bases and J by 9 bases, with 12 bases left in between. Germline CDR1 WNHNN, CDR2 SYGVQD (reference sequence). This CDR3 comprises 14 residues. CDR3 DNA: TGCGCCAGCAGTGAGTCCCTGAGGGTAACTGAGCAGTTCTTC. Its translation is CASSESLRVTEQFF.

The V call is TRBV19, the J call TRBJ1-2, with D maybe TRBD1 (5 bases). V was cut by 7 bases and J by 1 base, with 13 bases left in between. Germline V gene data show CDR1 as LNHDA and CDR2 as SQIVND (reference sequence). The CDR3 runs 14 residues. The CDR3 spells CASNLDSFNYGYTF. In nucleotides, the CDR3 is TGTGCCAGTAACCTCGACAGTTTTAACTATGGCTACACCTTC.

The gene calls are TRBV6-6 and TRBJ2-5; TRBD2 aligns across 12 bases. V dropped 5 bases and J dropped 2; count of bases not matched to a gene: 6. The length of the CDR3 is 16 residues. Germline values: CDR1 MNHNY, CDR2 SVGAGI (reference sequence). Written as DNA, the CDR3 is TGTGCCAGCAGTCGACCGCTAGCGGGGGGGCAAGAGACCCAGTACTTC. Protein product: CASSRPLAGGQETQYF.

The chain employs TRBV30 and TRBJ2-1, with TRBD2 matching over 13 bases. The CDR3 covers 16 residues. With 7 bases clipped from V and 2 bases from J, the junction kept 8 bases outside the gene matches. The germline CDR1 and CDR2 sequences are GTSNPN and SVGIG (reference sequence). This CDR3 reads CASTSGGPSTYNEQFF. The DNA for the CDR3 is TGTGCCTCGACTAGCGGGGGGCCGTCGACCTACAATGAGCAGTTCTTC.

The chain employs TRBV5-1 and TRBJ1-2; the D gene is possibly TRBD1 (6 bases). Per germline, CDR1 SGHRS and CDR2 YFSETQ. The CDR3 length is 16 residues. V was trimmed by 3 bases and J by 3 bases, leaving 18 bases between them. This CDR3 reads CASSSRGDMGDYGYTF. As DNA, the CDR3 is TGCGCCAGCAGCTCGCGAGGGGACATGGGGGACTATGGCTACACCTTC.

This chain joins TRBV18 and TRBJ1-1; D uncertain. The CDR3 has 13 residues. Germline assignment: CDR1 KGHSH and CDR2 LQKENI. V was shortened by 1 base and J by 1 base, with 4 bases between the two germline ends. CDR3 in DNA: TGTGCCAGCTCACCACTCCAGAACACTGAAGCTTTCTTT. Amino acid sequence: CASSPLQNTEAFF.

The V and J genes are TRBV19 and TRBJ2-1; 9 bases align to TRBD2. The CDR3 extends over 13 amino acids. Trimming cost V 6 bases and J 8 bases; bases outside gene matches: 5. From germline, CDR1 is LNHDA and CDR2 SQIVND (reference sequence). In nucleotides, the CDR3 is TGTGCCAGTAGCGGAGCGGGAGGCGATGAGCAGTTCTTC. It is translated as CASSGAGGDEQFF.

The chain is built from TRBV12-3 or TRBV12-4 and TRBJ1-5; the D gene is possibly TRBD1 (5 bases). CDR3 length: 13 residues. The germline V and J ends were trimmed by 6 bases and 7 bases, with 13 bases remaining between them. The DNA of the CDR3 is TGTGCCAGCAGCCCCGGGGGAACCCAGCCCCAGCATTTT. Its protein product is CASSPGGTQPQHF.